The 14 T cell receptor beta chains below all came from one sample that was sequenced in a study of T cells after yellow fever vaccination. TCRdb redid the calling of the 5' RACE reads with MiXCR, one entry per CDR3 protein. The table lists approximately 13,000 distinct CDR3 sequences, under 5.5% of them singletons. Sequenced material: PBMCs, either bulk or a sorted T-cell subset (CD4+, CD8+, memory, or dextramer-sorted; not recorded which), taken 45 days after the yellow fever booster vaccination. These receptors were taken from a man in his thirties or forties who received the YFV17D yellow fever vaccine.

The CDR3 protein is CASSFRTCAYEQYF. In DNA, the CDR3 is TGTGCCAGCAGTTTTCGGACTTGCGCGTACGAGCAGTACTTC. This sequence joins TRBV7-2 and TRBJ2-7; D perhaps matches TRBD2 (5 bases). This CDR3 has 14 residues. V was pared by 6 bases and J by 4 bases, with 16 bases between. Looked up from germline, CDR1 is SGHTA and CDR2 is FQGNSA.

This clonotype was counted many times. The chain is built from TRBV12-3 or TRBV12-4 and TRBJ2-3; D not certain. Trimming took off 0 bases at V and 4 bases at J, with 5 bases between the two ends. This CDR3 has 13 residues. CDR3 coding DNA: TGTGCCAGCAGTTTAGCCCCCCCAGATACGCAGTATTTT. This sequence encodes CASSLAPPDTQYF.

Many counts were recorded for this clonotype. This chain joins TRBV20-1 and TRBJ1-2; D is possibly TRBD1 (6 bases). The CDR3 has 14 amino acids. Germline lookup yields CDR1 DFQATT and CDR2 SNEGSKA (reference sequence). Trimming cost V 6 bases and J 6 bases, with 20 bases left between them. CDR3 coding DNA: TGCAGTGCCCCCCTGGACAGTTTTGGGCATGGCTACACCTTC. Residues: CSAPLDSFGHGYTF.

This clonotype came up many times. CDR3 sequence: CASSLGGRAYEQYF. The CDR3 coding sequence is TGTGCCAGCAGCCTTGGTGGGAGGGCCTACGAGCAGTACTTC. V and J are TRBV3-1 and TRBJ2-7, with TRBD2 matching 7 bases. V lost 4 bases to trimming and J lost 2 bases; unmatched junction nucleotides: 5. The CDR3 spans 14 residues. Per germline, CDR1 LGHDT and CDR2 YNNKEL (reference sequence).

This clonotype has ten or more counts. The chain combines TRBV10-3 with TRBJ2-1, with D possibly being TRBD2 (6 bases). Germline V gene sequence: CDR1 ENHRY, CDR2 SYGVKD. This CDR3 is 16 amino acids long. The V and J ends lost 8 bases and 4 bases respectively, with 21 bases between them. CDR3 sequence reads: CAISSFGGGFYNEQFF. CDR3 sequence (DNA): TGTGCCATCTCGTCCTTCGGGGGAGGTTTTTACAATGAGCAGTTCTTC.

This clonotype was recorded many times. This chain joins TRBV7-3 and TRBJ2-3, with 12 bases identical to TRBD2. The junction had 3 bases not matched to a gene; V was cut back by 5 bases and J by 0 bases. Germline CDR1 SGHTA, CDR2 FQGTGA. This CDR3 contains 16 residues. The CDR3 bases are TGTGCCAGCAGCCCGGGACTAGCGGGCAGCACAGATACGCAGTATTTT. Protein sequence: CASSPGLAGSTDTQYF.

This chain joins TRBV5-6 and TRBJ2-7; 11 bases map to TRBD2. The J segment lost 1 base and the V segment lost 5 bases, leaving 2 bases of the junction unmatched. Germline loops: CDR1 SGHDT, CDR2 YYEEEE. This CDR3 has 14 amino acids. The chain's CDR3 is CASRRTSGSYEQYF. CDR3 sequence (DNA): TGTGCCAGCAGGCGGACTAGCGGGTCCTACGAGCAGTACTTC.

This clonotype was detected many times. The chain combines TRBV20-1 with TRBJ2-1; TRBD1 matches 9 bases. Unmatched junction bases numbered 21, after V lost 8 bases and J lost 10 bases. This CDR3 has 16 residues. CDR1 is DFQATT, CDR2 SNEGSKA, per germline (reference sequence). The CDR3 loop reads CSNLGQGSFSISEQFF. The CDR3, as DNA: TGCAGTAACTTGGGACAGGGCAGTTTTTCGATATCCGAGCAGTTCTTC.

There are many counts of this clonotype. V and J are TRBV6-5 and TRBJ2-7; 11 positions match TRBD2. The CDR3 is made up of 15 amino acids. Germline V gene sequence: CDR1 MNHEY, CDR2 SVGAGI. The V gene end was trimmed by 3 bases and the J gene end by 3 bases; junction bases not matched to a gene: 4. For the CDR3, the DNA is TGTGCCAGCAGTTATCAACTAGCGGGGGTCTACGAGCAGTACTTC. It translates to CASSYQLAGVYEQYF.

Ten or more counts support this clonotype. V usage is TRBV30 and J usage is TRBJ1-1; 7 nucleotides line up with TRBD1. There are 14 residues in the CDR3. V shed 0 bases, J shed 5 bases, and the junction held 6 bases outside the gene matches. Germline V gene lookup returns CDR1 GTSNPN and CDR2 SVGIG (reference sequence). CDR3 protein: CAWSVGGAGTEAFF. The CDR3 DNA reads TGTGCCTGGAGTGTAGGGGGCGCCGGTACTGAAGCTTTCTTT.

This clonotype was found many times. This chain uses TRBV6-5 with TRBJ2-1; 8 nucleotides agree with TRBD2. V lost 0 bases to trimming and J lost 15 bases; unmatched junction nucleotides: 7. From germline, CDR1 is MNHEY and CDR2 SVGAGI. The CDR3 spans 13 residues. CDR3 coding DNA: TGTGCCAGCAGTTACTCGACGGGGACTAGTGGGTTCTTC. Its translation is CASSYSTGTSGFF.

This clonotype was detected ten times or more. The chain is built from TRBV7-2 and TRBJ2-3; D remains ambiguous. The V gene lost 2 bases and the J gene lost 4 bases, with 7 bases spanning the gap. Germline V gene data show CDR1 as SGHTA and CDR2 as FQGNSA. The CDR3 consists of 13 residues. CDR3 coding DNA: TGTGCCAGCAGCTTAATAGTACCAGATACGCAGTATTTT. This codes for CASSLIVPDTQYF.

This clonotype has at least ten counts. The chain joins TRBV3-1 to TRBJ2-7; TRBD1 matches at 10 bases. The CDR3 loop spans 15 amino acids. Germline CDR1 LGHDT, CDR2 YNNKEL (reference sequence). V shed 2 bases and J 3 bases; nucleotides not matched to a gene: 4. CDR3 DNA: TGTGCCAGCAGCCAAAAGACAGGGGGCTACTACGAGCAGTACTTC. Translated, it gives CASSQKTGGYYEQYF.

This clonotype came up many times. The CDR3 loop is CASSFRPTDTQYF. Here the CDR3 DNA reads TGTGCCAGCAGTTTCCGACCTACAGATACGCAGTATTTT. The rearrangement uses TRBV6-6 and TRBJ2-3; D gene ambiguous. Trimming removed 4 bases at V and 3 bases at J, with 8 bases between. The CDR3 is 13 amino acids. Germline CDR1 reads MNHNY; CDR2 reads SVGAGI (reference sequence).